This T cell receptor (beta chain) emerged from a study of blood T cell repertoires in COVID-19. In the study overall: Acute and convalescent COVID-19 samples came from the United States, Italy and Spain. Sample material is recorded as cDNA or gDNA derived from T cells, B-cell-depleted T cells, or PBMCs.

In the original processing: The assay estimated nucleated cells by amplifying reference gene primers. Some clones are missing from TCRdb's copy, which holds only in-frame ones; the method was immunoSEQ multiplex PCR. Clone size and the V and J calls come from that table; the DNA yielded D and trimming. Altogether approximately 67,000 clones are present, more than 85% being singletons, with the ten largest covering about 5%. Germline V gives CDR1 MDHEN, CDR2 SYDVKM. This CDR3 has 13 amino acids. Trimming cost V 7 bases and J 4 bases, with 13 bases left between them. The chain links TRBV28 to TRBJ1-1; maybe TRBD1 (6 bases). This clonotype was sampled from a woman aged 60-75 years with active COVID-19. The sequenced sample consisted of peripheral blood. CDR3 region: CASTGQGLTEAFF. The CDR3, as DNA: TGTGCCAGCACCGGCCAGGGGCTCACTGAAGCTTTCTTT.